The T cell receptor beta chain described here comes from a study of T cell repertoires in cytomegalovirus infection (dated by TCRdb to between 2017 and 2020). Notes on the research overall: The peptide stimulations were aimed at well-studied HLA-B-restricted epitopes as well as recently identified HLA-C-restricted CMV epitopes, whose presentation resists viral immunomodulation. Donor HLA type was relevant to the analysis, because carriage of CMV infection together with the matching HLA type was indicated by public TCR beta signatures. The full study reports these points: Carriers of CMV infection plus the relevant HLA type were discriminated by the cumulative frequency of public TCR beta family members in the study cohort and in an independent 352-donor cohort. In the ex vivo response, HLA-C-restricted CMV-specific TCR beta clonotypes were dominant, and in two of eight donors the single most frequent clonotype came from this HLA-C-restricted group.

Trimming takes 5 bases from V and 7 bases from J, and the germline ends sit 33 bases apart. CDR1 and CDR2 are drawn from the germline V gene (reference sequence): LNHDA, SQIVND. Measured from the cysteine to the phenylalanine, the CDR3 is 19 residues long. The CDR3 DNA has 57 bases and is translated from base 1. In the case of this clonotype: Its antigen has not been determined. Base qualities are not recorded, but no much larger clone differs from it by a single base.

Sequencing instrument: Illumina HiSeq 1500. TCRdb handled the public reads itself, with Q25 trimming in fastp and clone calling in MiXCR, and kept productive beta chains. Identical CDR3 proteins give one entry, which carries the most common genes and DNA. The sample has under 850,000 distinct CDR3 sequences on record, roughly 30% of them singletons. The top ten clones comprise about 20% of the sample. Taken with the paper, the label for treatment or condition translates to: in vitro stimulation with specific CMV peptide epitopes to enrich CMV-specific T cells. The material sequenced was cultured PBMCs, taken from culture after CMV antigen stimulation. This receptor was identified in a human donor in good health (CMV status not recorded). Some clones in this sample may be carry-over from other donors' samples. In this chain, TRBV19 is recombined with TRBJ2-7; the D region possibly corresponds to TRBD2 (10 bases align). In nucleotides, the sequence is TGTGCCAGTAGTCCTTGGGACAGGGTCCCTAGCGGGAGTTCGGGGGAGCAGTACTTC. The translation is CASSPWDRVPSGSSGEQYF.